Presented here are 29 T cell receptor beta chains from one specimen sequenced in a study of blood T cells in healthy people across ages. It was with a sample-barcoded 5' primer and a J-beta primer mix that a second PCR of about 7 to 12 cycles was run. TCRdb itself ran the 5' RACE reads through MiXCR, one entry per CDR3 protein. Of 1.2 million to 1.5 million distinct CDR3 sequences in the sample, approximately 42% were seen once. Source material: blood. The receptors here all came from a young woman in good health.

The chain employs TRBV29-1 and TRBJ1-2; D gene unclear. This CDR3 is built from 10 residues. The germline gives CDR1 SQVTM, CDR2 ANQGSEA. Deletions cut 7 bases from V and 8 bases from J, with 11 bases between. This CDR3 is CSALDGGYTF. The CDR3 DNA sequence: TGCAGCGCCCTGGATGGGGGCTACACCTTC.

The V call is TRBV7-2, the J call TRBJ2-5; D remains ambiguous. The end of the DNA is better explained by TRBJ2-7, so the J call may be wrong. The V gene's germline CDR1 is SGHTA and CDR2 FQGNSA. The CDR3 has 12 residues. CDR3 in DNA: TGTGCCAGCAGCTACCTCACCTACGAGCAGTACTTC. As protein: CASSYLTYEQYF.

The chain joins TRBV6-1 to TRBJ2-1; D is unclear. The V and J ends lost 5 bases and 4 bases respectively, with 12 bases between them. CDR1 is MNHNS, CDR2 SASEGT, per germline. This CDR3 region has 14 residues. CDR3 protein: CASSPDIGYNEQFF. The CDR3 coding sequence is TGTGCCAGCAGTCCCGACATCGGTTACAATGAGCAGTTCTTC.

The rearrangement uses TRBV6-1 and TRBJ2-7; weak D call: TRBD2 (5 bases). V lost 11 bases and J 3 bases, leaving 20 bases between the germline ends. Germline values: CDR1 MNHNS, CDR2 SASEGT. CDR3 length: 14 residues. Written as DNA, the CDR3 is TGTGCCGGATCCGGGGATCCCTTCGGCTACGAGCAGTACTTC. Its translation is CAGSGDPFGYEQYF.

The CDR3 coding sequence is TGTGCCTGGAGTCCGCCGGGACAGGGTCACACAGATACGCAGTATTTT. Residues: CAWSPPGQGHTDTQYF. The rearrangement links TRBV30 to TRBJ2-3; 9 bases map to TRBD1. The V and J ends lost 2 bases and 2 bases, in that order; junction bases with no gene match: 8. This CDR3 spans 16 amino acids. Germline V CDR1 and CDR2: GTSNPN, SVGIG (reference sequence).

This clonotype was counted at least ten times. The chain is built from TRBV29-1 and TRBJ2-7; a possible D gene is TRBD2 (6 bases). This CDR3 has 12 amino acids. V was cut by 5 bases and J by 6 bases, with 14 bases left in between. Germline V gene sequence: CDR1 SQVTM, CDR2 ANQGSEA. CDR3 coding DNA: TGCAGCGTTCGCCGTCAGGGAGGCGAGCAGTACTTC. Its translation is CSVRRQGGEQYF.

The sample holds a few counts of this clonotype. This sequence joins TRBV5-6 and TRBJ2-1, with TRBD2 as a possible D gene (6 bases). CDR3 length: 15 residues. V lost 2 bases to trimming and J lost 3 bases, with 12 bases between them. Looked up from germline, CDR1 is SGHDT and CDR2 is YYEEEE. CDR3 amino acids: CASSFGGGLYNEQFF. CDR3 nucleotides: TGTGCCAGCAGCTTTGGGGGAGGACTCTACAATGAGCAGTTCTTC.

This rearrangement joins TRBV4-1 to TRBJ1-1; D is unresolved. The germline CDR1 and CDR2 sequences are MGHRA and YSYEKL. The CDR3 sequence is 15 residues long. V shed 2 bases and J shed 3 bases, with 13 bases lying between them. The CDR3 protein is CASSQRINSDTEAFF. In DNA, the CDR3 is TGCGCCAGCAGCCAAAGGATTAATTCGGACACTGAAGCTTTCTTT.

This clonotype has only a few counts. CDR3 loop: CASTPPGGDTQYF. The CDR3 DNA follows: TGTGCCAGCACCCCACCCGGGGGAGATACGCAGTATTTT. The chain is built from TRBV9 and TRBJ2-3, with TRBD2 as a possible D gene (6 bases). With 6 bases removed from V and 5 bases from J, the gap between germline ends came to 13 bases. Germline CDR1 is SGDLS and CDR2 is YYNGEE. The CDR3 runs to 13 residues.

V usage is TRBV6-1 and J usage is TRBJ1-1; D ambiguous. The CDR3 extends over 12 amino acids. The germline V gene has CDR1 MNHNS and CDR2 SASEGT. Trimming left V 8 bases short and J 0 bases short, with 7 bases between. As DNA, the CDR3 is TGTGCCAGCCTTACCATGAACACTGAAGCTTTCTTT. It codes for CASLTMNTEAFF.

The rearrangement uses TRBV12-3 or TRBV12-4 and TRBJ1-4; TRBD1 agrees at 7 bases. CDR3 length: 16 residues. Trimming at V came to 7 bases and at J to 0 bases, leaving 8 bases not matched to a gene. CDR3 sequence: CASTPDRFATNEKLFF. CDR3 nucleotides: TGTGCCAGCACCCCGGACAGGTTTGCAACTAATGAAAAACTGTTTTTT.

This rearrangement joins TRBV9 to TRBJ2-1; D is possibly TRBD2 (6 bases). Germline CDR1 SGDLS, CDR2 YYNGEE. The CDR3 loop spans 17 amino acids. The V end was cut by 0 bases, the J end by 0 bases, with 13 bases between. CDR3 in amino acids: CASSVEGRGSSYNEQFF. CDR3 sequence (DNA): TGTGCCAGCAGCGTAGAAGGGCGGGGAAGCTCCTACAATGAGCAGTTCTTC.

This clonotype has just a few counts. The chain recombines TRBV10-2 with TRBJ2-1; the match to TRBD2 covers 12 bases. Germline lookup yields CDR1 WSHSY and CDR2 SAAADI. With V trimmed by 4 bases and J by 10 bases, 8 bases remained unmatched. The CDR3 loop spans 15 amino acids. The CDR3 sequence: CASSALGTSGREQFF. The CDR3 DNA is TGCGCCAGCAGTGCGCTGGGTACTAGCGGGAGGGAGCAGTTCTTC.

The chain links TRBV27 to TRBJ2-1, with TRBD2 identical over 7 bases. Trimming cost V 8 bases and J 12 bases; bases outside gene matches: 16. The CDR3 length is 14 residues. The germline CDR1 and CDR2 sequences are MNHEY and SMNVEV (reference sequence). CDR3 nucleotide sequence: TGTGCCAGCCGAGACTGGACTAGTGGGGGTGGGCAGTTCTTC. Translated, it gives CASRDWTSGGGQFF.

This clonotype showed up just a few times. The V call is TRBV20-1, the J call TRBJ1-1; D not certain. V lost 3 bases and J lost 6, with 14 bases in between. There are 13 residues in the CDR3. The germline V gene encodes CDR1 DFQATT and CDR2 SNEGSKA (reference sequence). In DNA form, the CDR3 reads TGCAGTGCTAGCGACTGGATGGGTTCTGAAGCTTTCTTT. Residues: CSASDWMGSEAFF.

This chain joins TRBV7-3 and TRBJ1-1; D is uncertain. Germline V gene lookup returns CDR1 SGHTA and CDR2 FQGTGA. The CDR3 consists of 15 residues. V was clipped by 4 bases and J by 2 bases, with 14 bases between them. This CDR3 reads CASSSDPLSNTEAFF. CDR3 DNA: TGTGCCAGCAGCTCGGACCCCCTCTCCAACACTGAAGCTTTCTTT.

The gene calls are TRBV20-1 and TRBJ2-1; D remains ambiguous. Germline loops: CDR1 DFQATT, CDR2 SNEGSKA (reference sequence). The ends were cut back, 7 bases at V and 9 bases at J, with 16 bases in the middle. The CDR3 is made up of 12 amino acids. The CDR3 DNA reads as TGCAGTGGCACACATAGCTGGGGTGAGCAGTTCTTC. Amino acids: CSGTHSWGEQFF.

This clonotype was observed a handful of times. The chain uses TRBV10-3 and TRBJ2-1, with 7 nucleotides matching TRBD1. The ends lost 5 bases at V and 4 bases at J; junction bases unmatched: 5. This CDR3 is 14 amino acids long. The germline CDR1 and CDR2 sequences are ENHRY and SYGVKD. The CDR3 loop reads CAISTDRFYNEQFF. The CDR3 bases are TGTGCCATCAGTACGGACAGGTTTTACAATGAGCAGTTCTTC.

The genes are TRBV10-3 and TRBJ2-1; the D gene could be TRBD1 or TRBD2 (7 bases each). V was pared by 6 bases and J by 4 bases, with 19 bases between. The CDR3 runs to 16 residues. Germline V gives CDR1 ENHRY, CDR2 SYGVKD. The CDR3 DNA reads TGTGCCATCAGCACCGCAGGGGGGGGGTTTTACAATGAGCAGTTCTTC. This gives the protein CAISTAGGGFYNEQFF.

V is TRBV7-9 and J is TRBJ2-3; D may be TRBD2 (5 bases). In germline, CDR1 is SEHNR, CDR2 FQNEAQ (reference sequence). Trimming left V 4 bases short and J 0 bases short, with 20 bases between. The CDR3 is made up of 18 amino acids. In DNA, the CDR3 is TGTGCCAGCAGCTCTGAGCCGGGATCACATCTTAGCACAGATACGCAGTATTTT. This encodes CASSSEPGSHLSTDTQYF.

This chain connects TRBV20-1 to TRBJ2-2, with D unclear. Germline V gene data show CDR1 as DFQATT and CDR2 as SNEGSKA (reference sequence). Trimming took 4 bases from V and 4 from J, leaving 10 bases between them. The CDR3 spans 13 residues. Here the CDR3 DNA reads TGCAGTGCTACCGGGTTGTCCACCGGGGAGCTGTTTTTT. Protein sequence: CSATGLSTGELFF.

The V and J genes are TRBV24-1 and TRBJ2-7; 14 bases match TRBD2. There are 18 residues in the CDR3. The germline CDR1 and CDR2 sequences are KGHDR and SFDVKD. The ends lost 3 bases at V and 7 bases at J; junction bases unmatched: 13. Here the CDR3 DNA reads TGTGCCACCAGTGATCTACGGACTAGCGGGAGGAACTACAATGAGCAGTACTTC. The encoded protein is CATSDLRTSGRNYNEQYF.

The V gene is TRBV2, the J gene TRBJ2-3, with 12 bases that match TRBD2. The CDR3 is made up of 15 amino acids. Losses at the gene ends were 7 bases for V and 7 bases for J; bases not matched to a gene: 9. Germline V lookup: CDR1 SNHLY, CDR2 FYNNEI. The CDR3 bases are TGTGCCAGCAACCCACTAGCGGGGGGCCCCCATACGCAGTATTTT. Its translation is CASNPLAGGPHTQYF.

The chain recombines TRBV6-1 with TRBJ1-2; 9 nucleotides agree with TRBD1. CDR1 MNHNS and CDR2 SASEGT come from the germline V gene. The CDR3 contains 15 residues. J was trimmed by 8 bases and V by 7 bases; bases with no gene match: 14. The CDR3 nucleotides are TGTGCCAGCAACCTGGACAGGGGTTCGATCGGGGGCTACACCTTC. Its translation is CASNLDRGSIGGYTF.

The chain joins TRBV15 to TRBJ2-5; a weak D match, TRBD2 (6 bases). Germline V gene data show CDR1 as LNHNV and CDR2 as YYDKDF (reference sequence). CDR3 length: 15 amino acids. Between the trimmed V and J ends, which lost 8 bases and 5 bases, there was a span of 21 bases. The CDR3 reads CATARTTKNRETQYF. The CDR3 DNA reads as TGTGCCACCGCCCGGACTACCAAAAACCGCGAGACCCAGTACTTC.

The rearrangement uses TRBV3-1 and TRBJ1-6; no firm D call. V gave up 4 bases and J gave up 14 bases, with 12 bases separating them. CDR1 LGHDT and CDR2 YNNKEL come from the germline V gene (reference sequence). This CDR3 has 12 amino acids. The CDR3 spells CASSPAGLTLHF. CDR3 bases: TGTGCCAGCAGCCCGGCAGGCCTCACCCTCCACTTT.

This clonotype was seen only a few times. The chain recombines TRBV7-9 with TRBJ2-5; D is possibly TRBD1 or TRBD2 (5 bases each). The length of the CDR3 is 14 residues. In germline, CDR1 is SEHNR, CDR2 FQNEAQ (reference sequence). The V end lost 5 bases, the J end lost 11 bases, and 21 bases lay between the germline ends. CDR3 nucleotide sequence: TGTGCCAGCAGCCCAAGAGGGACGTACAATGAGCAGTACTTC. Its translation: CASSPRGTYNEQYF.

This clonotype was found a few times. The chain couples TRBV5-5 to TRBJ2-1, with a tentative D call TRBD2 (5 bases). The V end was cut by 1 base, the J end by 4 bases, with 12 bases between. The germline V gene encodes CDR1 SGHKS and CDR2 YYEKEE (reference sequence). The CDR3 is made up of 15 amino acids. The CDR3 sequence is CASSLTGTMYNEQFF. In DNA, the CDR3 is TGTGCCAGCAGCTTGACGGGAACCATGTACAATGAGCAGTTCTTC.

The chain has TRBV20-1 and TRBJ1-2; the D is unclear. Germline assignment: CDR1 DFQATT and CDR2 SNEGSKA (reference sequence). The CDR3 runs to 9 residues. With 5 bases removed from V and 6 bases from J, the gap between germline ends came to 4 bases. The CDR3 here is CSAPDGYTF. The CDR3 DNA follows: TGCAGTGCTCCGGATGGCTACACCTTC.